The 7 T cell receptor beta chains below all came from one sample that was sequenced in a study of cytomegalovirus exposure and HLA in healthy donors. PCR was performed using 60 Vbeta and 13 Jbeta primers. TCRdb keeps only in-frame clones here, not all; method: immunoSEQ multiplex PCR. The sample carries around 170,000 clones, over 70% recorded once. Sequenced material: PBMCs. The receptors come from a woman between 40 and 50 years old in good health and CMV-seropositive.

V gene TRBV9 combines with J gene TRBJ2-2; no clear D gene. This CDR3 contains 13 residues. Germline CDR1 is SGDLS and CDR2 is YYNGEE. V shed 4 bases and J shed 5 bases, with 9 bases lying between them. CDR3 in DNA: TGTGCCAGCAGCAGAGGAATTACCGGGGAGCTGTTTTTT. Translating it yields CASSRGITGELFF.

This rearrangement joins TRBV29-1 to TRBJ2-1; 8 bases match TRBD1. The CDR3 covers 14 residues. V lost 5 bases, J lost 4 bases, and 7 bases stayed unmatched. CDR1 is SQVTM and CDR2 is ANQGSEA in the germline V gene. CDR3 DNA: TGCAGCGTTCGGACAGGGAGAACGTACAATGAGCAGTTCTTC. Translated, it gives CSVRTGRTYNEQFF.

V usage is TRBV10-1 and J usage is TRBJ2-1; TRBD1 aligns across 8 bases. J lost 8 bases, V lost 5 bases, and 11 bases had no gene match. CDR3 length: 15 amino acids. Germline V gene sequence: CDR1 WNHNN, CDR2 SYGVQD (reference sequence). The CDR3 nucleotides are TGCGCCAGCAGTCCAGGGACAGGTTGGTTGCATGAGCAGTTCTTC. Amino acid sequence: CASSPGTGWLHEQFF.

This sequence joins TRBV28 and TRBJ2-7, with D perhaps TRBD1 (5 bases). This CDR3 is 14 amino acids long. The germline V and J ends were trimmed by 6 bases and 2 bases, with 14 bases remaining between them. The germline V gene has CDR1 MDHEN and CDR2 SYDVKM. This chain's CDR3 is CASSSPGRTYEQYF. In DNA form, the CDR3 reads TGTGCCAGCAGCTCCCCAGGGCGGACCTACGAGCAGTACTTC.

This clone was observed a handful of times. This chain links TRBV11-2 with TRBJ2-7, with TRBD2 matching over 11 bases. V gave up 5 bases and J gave up 4 bases; unmatched junction bases: 7. Germline V CDR1 and CDR2: SGHAT, FQNNGV. The CDR3 spans 15 residues. CDR3 amino acids: CASSQGLAAIYEQYF. The CDR3 DNA sequence: TGTGCCAGCAGCCAGGGACTAGCGGCAATATACGAGCAGTACTTC.

This sequence joins TRBV4-3 and TRBJ2-3, with D unresolved. The CDR3 covers 16 residues. V gave up 1 base and J gave up 2 bases, with 13 bases separating them. CDR1 LGHNA and CDR2 YSLEER come from the germline V gene. The DNA of the CDR3 is TGCGCCAGCAGCCAAGGGCCCCATTCTCTCACAGATACGCAGTATTTT. It is translated as CASSQGPHSLTDTQYF.

This clone is a singleton in its sample. The chain combines TRBV10-1 with TRBJ2-1, with 8 bases lining up with TRBD1. With 3 bases clipped from V and 7 bases from J, the junction kept 8 bases outside the gene matches. The germline gives CDR1 WNHNN, CDR2 SYGVQD (reference sequence). The CDR3 has 15 residues. The CDR3 here is CASSDRTGGWNEQFF. In nucleotides, the CDR3 is TGCGCCAGCAGTGATCGAACAGGGGGGTGGAATGAGCAGTTCTTC.